The clone carrying this T cell receptor (beta chain) was counted many times. The entry originates in a study of T-cell reconstitution after alpha-beta-depleted transplantation in children. J lost 0 bases, V lost 4 bases, and 6 bases had no gene match. Germline V gene data show CDR1 as MNHEY and CDR2 as SVGEGT. CDR3 length: 16 amino acids. The library targeted TCRbeta and was prepared with unique molecular identifiers. TCRdb independently ran MiXCR on the PCR reads; one entry per CDR3 protein. Altogether 350,000 to 450,000 distinct CDR3 sequences are present, roughly 21% being singletons, with the ten largest covering less than 4.5%.

This chain links TRBV6-2 or TRBV6-3 with TRBJ2-1, with TRBD2 matching over 7 bases. The source of this sequence is a human donor who donated a stem cell graft to a child with acute myeloid leukemia. The specimen comprised PBMCs from the stem cell graft donor, sampled from the stem cell graft. The CDR3 region is CASSFQRGGSYNEQFF. Here the CDR3 DNA reads TGTGCCAGCAGTTTTCAGCGGGGCGGCTCCTACAATGAGCAGTTCTTC.